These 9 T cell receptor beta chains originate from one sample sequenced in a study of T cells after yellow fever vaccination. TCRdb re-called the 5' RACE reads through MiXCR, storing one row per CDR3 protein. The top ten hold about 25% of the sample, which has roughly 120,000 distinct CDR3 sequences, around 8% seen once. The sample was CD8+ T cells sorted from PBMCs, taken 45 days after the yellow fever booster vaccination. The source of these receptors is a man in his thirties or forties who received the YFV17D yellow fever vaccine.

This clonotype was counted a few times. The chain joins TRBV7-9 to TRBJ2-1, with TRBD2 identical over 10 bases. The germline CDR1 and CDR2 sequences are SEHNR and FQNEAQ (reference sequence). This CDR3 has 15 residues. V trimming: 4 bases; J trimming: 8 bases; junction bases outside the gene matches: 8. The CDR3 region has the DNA TGTGCCAGCAGCTCGCTAGCGGGAGTGTTGGATGAGCAGTTCTTC. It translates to CASSSLAGVLDEQFF.

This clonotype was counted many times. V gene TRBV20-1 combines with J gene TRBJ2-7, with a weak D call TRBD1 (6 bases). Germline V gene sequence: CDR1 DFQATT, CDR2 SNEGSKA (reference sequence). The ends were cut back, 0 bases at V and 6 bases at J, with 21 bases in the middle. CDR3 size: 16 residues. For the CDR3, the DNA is TGCAGTGCTAGAGATCTTACCGGGGCCAGGGGCGGCGAGCAGTACTTC. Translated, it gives CSARDLTGARGGEQYF.

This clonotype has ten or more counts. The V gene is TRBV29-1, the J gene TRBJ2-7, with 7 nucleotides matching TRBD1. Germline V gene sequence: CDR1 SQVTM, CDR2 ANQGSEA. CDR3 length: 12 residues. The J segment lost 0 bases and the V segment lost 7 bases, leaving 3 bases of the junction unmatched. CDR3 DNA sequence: TGCAGCGCGGCAGGGGGCTCCTACGAGCAGTACTTC. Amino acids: CSAAGGSYEQYF.

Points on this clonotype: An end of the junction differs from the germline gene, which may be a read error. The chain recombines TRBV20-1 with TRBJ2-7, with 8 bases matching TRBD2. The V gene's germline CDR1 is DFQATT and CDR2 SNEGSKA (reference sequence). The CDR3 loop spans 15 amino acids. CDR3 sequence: CSARDLTSDSYKQYF. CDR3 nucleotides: TGCAGTGCTAGAGATCTGACTAGCGATTCCTACAAGCAGTACTTC.

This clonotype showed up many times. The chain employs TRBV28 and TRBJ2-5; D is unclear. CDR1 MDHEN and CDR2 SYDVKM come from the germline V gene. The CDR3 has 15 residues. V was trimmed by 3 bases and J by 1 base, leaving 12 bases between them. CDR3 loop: CASSFFGLTQETQYF. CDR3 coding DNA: TGTGCCAGCAGTTTCTTTGGATTGACCCAAGAGACCCAGTACTTC.

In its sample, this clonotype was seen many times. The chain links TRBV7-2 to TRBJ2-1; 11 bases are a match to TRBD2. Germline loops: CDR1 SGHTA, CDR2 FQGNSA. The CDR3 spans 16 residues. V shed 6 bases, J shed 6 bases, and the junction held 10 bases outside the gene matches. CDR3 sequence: CASRYTGTSGFNEQFF. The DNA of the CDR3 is TGTGCCAGCAGATATACCGGGACTAGCGGATTCAATGAGCAGTTCTTC.

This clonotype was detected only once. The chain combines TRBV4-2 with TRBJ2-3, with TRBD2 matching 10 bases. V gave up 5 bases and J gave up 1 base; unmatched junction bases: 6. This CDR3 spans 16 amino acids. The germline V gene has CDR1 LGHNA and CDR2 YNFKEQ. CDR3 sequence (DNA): TGTGCCAGCAGCTACCTAGCGGGAGTTGGCACAGATACGCAGTATTTT. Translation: CASSYLAGVGTDTQYF.

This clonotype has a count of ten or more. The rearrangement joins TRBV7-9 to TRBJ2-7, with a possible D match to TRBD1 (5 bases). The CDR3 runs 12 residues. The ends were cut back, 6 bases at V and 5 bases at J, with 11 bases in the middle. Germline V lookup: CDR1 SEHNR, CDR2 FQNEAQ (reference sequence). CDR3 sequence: CASSPDSHEQYF. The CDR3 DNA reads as TGTGCCAGCAGTCCCGACAGCCACGAGCAGTACTTC.

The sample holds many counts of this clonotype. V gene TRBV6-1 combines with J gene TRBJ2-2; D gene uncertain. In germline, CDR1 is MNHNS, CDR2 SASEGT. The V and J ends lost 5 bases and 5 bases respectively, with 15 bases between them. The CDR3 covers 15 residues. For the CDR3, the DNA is TGTGCCAGCAGTCCTGATTGGGCGGATACCGGGGAGCTGTTTTTT. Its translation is CASSPDWADTGELFF.